A selection of T cell receptor beta chains follows, all from one sample in a study of blood T cells in healthy people across ages. TCRdb called the 5' RACE reads again in MiXCR, with one record for every CDR3 protein. The top ten hold roughly 7.7% of the sample, which has more than 1,400,000 distinct CDR3 sequences, 40% to 50% seen once. Sequenced: blood. These TCRs come from a woman aged 18-30 years in good health. The CDR3 runs from the conserved cysteine through the conserved F or W. Fields, in order: J gene, V gene, clone size, D gene, CDR3 DNA, CDR3 protein. The D gene is left open where the match is weak. Not every row has a clone size; where given, it reads once, few, many or a size class.

TRBJ2-1	TRBV20-1	-	-	TGCAGTGCTAGAATGAGAATTATCGATGAGCAGTTCTTC	CSARMRIIDEQFF
TRBJ2-7	TRBV7-9	few	TRBD1	TGTGCCAGCAGCTTAGCGAGGGGCTGGACAGGGATAAACGAGCAGTACTTC	CASSLARGWTGINEQYF
TRBJ2-7	TRBV27	-	-	TGTGCCAACTGGAGTGGCCACGAGCAGTACTTC	CANWSGHEQYF
TRBJ2-5	TRBV25-1	few	TRBD2	TGTGCCAGCAGTGAAGGACTAGCGGGAGTTAAAGAGACCCAGTACTTC	CASSEGLAGVKETQYF
TRBJ1-2	TRBV27	-	-	TGTGCCAGCAGGGCCAGCAGGGGCGCAGTCTTGGGCTACACCTTC	CASRASRGAVLGYTF
TRBJ1-6	TRBV6-5	-	TRBD1	TGTGCCAGCAGTGAACAGGGGGCCAATTCACCCCTCCACTTT	CASSEQGANSPLHF
TRBJ2-3	TRBV28	many	-	TGTGCCAGCAGTCCCGAAGGGGGCACAGATACGCAGTATTTT	CASSPEGGTDTQYF
TRBJ2-2	TRBV4-1	once	-	TGCGCCAGCGGGCCCGGGGCCCTCACCGGGGAGCTGTTTTTT	CASGPGALTGELFF
TRBJ1-2	TRBV5-1	-	TRBD1	TGCGCCAGCAGCTTGGCGGGACAGGGACACTATGGCTACACCTTC	CASSLAGQGHYGYTF
TRBJ2-7	TRBV20-1	few	-	TGCAGTGCTTACAGGACGGATACCTACGAGCAGTACTTC	CSAYRTDTYEQYF
TRBJ2-3	TRBV29-1	-	TRBD2	TGCAGCGTTGAAGAGATGAGCGGGAGTACAGATACGCAGTATTTT	CSVEEMSGSTDTQYF
TRBJ2-1	TRBV24-1	few	-	TGTGCCACCAGTGCATTAGATTCCAATGAGCAGTTCTTC	CATSALDSNEQFF
TRBJ1-1	TRBV9	-	-	TGTGCCAGCAGCCAGGGGCCAGCCTCTAACACTGAAGCTTTCTTT	CASSQGPASNTEAFF
TRBJ2-5	TRBV7-2	few	-	TGTGCCAGCAGCCCCATAGGACCCCAAGAGACCCAGTACTTC	CASSPIGPQETQYF
TRBJ2-7	TRBV11-2	few	TRBD2	TGTGCCAGCAGCCGCCGGGAGGATTACGAGCAGTACTTC	CASSRREDYEQYF
TRBJ1-1	TRBV12-3/TRBV12-4	-	-	TGTGCCAGCAGGTCTGACGGGAACACTGAAGCTTTCTTT	CASRSDGNTEAFF
TRBJ2-3	TRBV12-3/TRBV12-4	few	-	TGTGCCAGCAGTCCCCAGGAGCAGACGAGCACAGATACGCAGTATTTT	CASSPQEQTSTDTQYF
TRBJ1-1	TRBV20-1	-	-	TGCAGTGCTTACAGTCAGGGCCGGAACACTGAAGCTTTCTTT	CSAYSQGRNTEAFF
TRBJ2-1	TRBV7-3	few	TRBD2	TGTGCCAGCAGCTTATATCCTGCGGGGGGTTCCGGGAATGAGCAGTTCTTC	CASSLYPAGGSGNEQFF
TRBJ2-7	TRBV12-5	few	TRBD2	TGTGCTAGTGCCAACACTAGCGGGCTAACCTACGAGCAGTACTTC	CASANTSGLTYEQYF
TRBJ2-7	TRBV20-1	-	TRBD1	TGCAGTGCGCCCCGAGGGACAGTCGAGCAGTACTTC	CSAPRGTVEQYF
TRBJ1-4	TRBV28	-	TRBD1	TGTGCCAGCAGCGGGACAGGGATTGCAACTAATGAAAAACTGTTTTTT	CASSGTGIATNEKLFF
TRBJ2-3	TRBV5-1	many	-	TGCGCCAGCAGCTTGGCCCTAGGGACCCGTAGCACAGATACGCAGTATTTT	CASSLALGTRSTDTQYF
TRBJ2-3	TRBV18	-	-	TGTGCCAGCTCACCAGGGACTCCTACAGATACGCAGTATTTT	CASSPGTPTDTQYF
TRBJ2-3	TRBV6-5	few	-	TGTGCCAGCAGTCCCTATGGGGTCGGCACAGATACGCAGTATTTT	CASSPYGVGTDTQYF
TRBJ2-1	TRBV3-1	-	-	TGTGCCAGCAGCCAAGATCGAGCCCTCCGGCCGCAGTTCTTC	CASSQDRALRPQFF
TRBJ2-1	TRBV10-2	few	TRBD2	TGCGCCACTCTAGCGGGGGTAAGCTCCTACAATGAGCAGTTCTTC	CATLAGVSSYNEQFF
TRBJ1-1	TRBV5-6	-	-	TGTGCCAGCAGCCCGAAGAGGGGCCTGAACACTGAAGCTTTCTTT	CASSPKRGLNTEAFF
TRBJ2-2	TRBV4-1	-	TRBD1	TGTGCCAGCAGTCAGGACAGGGACACCGGGGAGCTGTTTTTT	CASSQDRDTGELFF
TRBJ2-7	TRBV12-3/TRBV12-4	few	-	TGTGCCAGCAGTTTAGGAGGGAGTTACTACGAGCAGTACTTC	CASSLGGSYYEQYF
TRBJ2-3	TRBV10-3	-	TRBD2	TGTGCCATCAGTGAGTCGACTAGCGGGAGTGGGACAGATACGCAGTATTTT	CAISESTSGSGTDTQYF
TRBJ1-4	TRBV12-3/TRBV12-4	few	-	TGTGCCAGCAGTTTGGCCCAGACGAATGAAAAACTGTTTTTT	CASSLAQTNEKLFF
TRBJ2-3	TRBV5-1	few	TRBD2	TGCGCCAGCAGCCCCGGGACTAGCGGGGTTCAGGGTACGCAGTATTTT	CASSPGTSGVQGTQYF
TRBJ2-1	TRBV4-2	-	-	TGTGCCAGCAGCCAAGTCGCAATCGTTTACAATGAGCAGTTCTTC	CASSQVAIVYNEQFF
TRBJ2-7	TRBV10-3	-	TRBD1	TGTGCCATCAGGCCTACAGGGGAAAAGACCTACGAGCAGTACTTC	CAIRPTGEKTYEQYF
TRBJ2-5	TRBV21-1	-	-	TGTGCCAGCAGGTACTGCCTCAAAGAGACCCAGTACTTC	CASRYCLKETQYF
TRBJ2-7	TRBV6-5	few	-	TGTGCCAGCAGTTACCGGCTGGCTTACGAGCAGTACTTC	CASSYRLAYEQYF